This T cell receptor (beta chain) was identified in a study of T cell changes during pregnancy in multiple sclerosis. Libraries were prepared by immunoSEQ multiplex PCR; TCRdb keeps only in-frame clonotypes and omits some of them. The sample records fewer than 90,000 clones, roughly 94% being singletons. Comment on this clone: One end of the junction does not line up with germline, which may come from a read error.

Looked up from germline, CDR1 is SGHRS and CDR2 is YFSETQ. The CDR3 is made up of 13 amino acids. This TCR was recovered from a female donor in good health, enrolled as a control in a pregnancy study. The chain uses TRBV5-1 and TRBJ2-1; D perhaps matches TRBD1 (6 bases). Sequenced here: peripheral blood, sampled after pregnancy. CDR3 in amino acids: CASRLDSYNEQFF. In DNA, the CDR3 is TGCGCCAGCAGGTTGGACAGCTACAATGAGCAGTTCTTC.